This T cell receptor (beta chain) was found in a study of T cell responses to AZD1222 COVID-19 vaccine. For the study at large: The study pooled second doses at about 4 or about 12 weeks.

CDR3 size: 15 residues. The germline V gene has CDR1 SGHVS and CDR2 FQNEAQ. With 1 base removed from V and 0 bases from J, the gap between germline ends came to 10 bases. Some clones are missing from TCRdb's copy, which holds only in-frame ones; the method was immunoSEQ multiplex PCR. The sample lists about 120,000 clones, 80% to 90% occurring once. The gene calls are TRBV7-8 and TRBJ2-7, with D maybe TRBD1 (6 bases). Specimen: peripheral blood, collected on day 0 of AZD1222 vaccination. This clonotype originated in an adult in good health. The CDR3 here is CASSLGGTSSYEQYF. The CDR3 nucleotides are TGTGCCAGCAGCTTAGGTGGGACAAGCTCCTACGAGCAGTACTTC.